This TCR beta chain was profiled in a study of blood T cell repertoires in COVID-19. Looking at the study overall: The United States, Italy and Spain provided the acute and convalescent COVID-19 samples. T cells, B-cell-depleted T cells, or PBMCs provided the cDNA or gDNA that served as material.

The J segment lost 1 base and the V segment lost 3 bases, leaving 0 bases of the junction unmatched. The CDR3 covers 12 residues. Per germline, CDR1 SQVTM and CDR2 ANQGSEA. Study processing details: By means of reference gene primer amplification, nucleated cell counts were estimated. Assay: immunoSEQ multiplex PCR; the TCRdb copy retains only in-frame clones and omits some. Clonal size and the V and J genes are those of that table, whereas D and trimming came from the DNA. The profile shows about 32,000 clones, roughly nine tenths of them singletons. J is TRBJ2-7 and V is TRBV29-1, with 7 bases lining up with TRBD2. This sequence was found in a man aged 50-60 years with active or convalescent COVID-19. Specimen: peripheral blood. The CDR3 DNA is TGCAGCGTTGAGGGACTATCCTACGAGCAGTACTTC. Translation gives CSVEGLSYEQYF.